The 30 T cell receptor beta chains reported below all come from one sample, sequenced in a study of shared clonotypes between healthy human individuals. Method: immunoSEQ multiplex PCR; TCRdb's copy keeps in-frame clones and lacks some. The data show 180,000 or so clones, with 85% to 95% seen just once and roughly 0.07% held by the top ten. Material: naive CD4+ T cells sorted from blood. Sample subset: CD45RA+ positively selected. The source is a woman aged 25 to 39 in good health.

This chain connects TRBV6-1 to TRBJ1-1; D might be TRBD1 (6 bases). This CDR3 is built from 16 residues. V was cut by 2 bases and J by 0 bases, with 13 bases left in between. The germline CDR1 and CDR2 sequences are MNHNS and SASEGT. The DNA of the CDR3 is TGTGCCAGCAGTGAAAGGGGTCAGGGGTTGAACACTGAAGCTTTCTTT. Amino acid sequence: CASSERGQGLNTEAFF.

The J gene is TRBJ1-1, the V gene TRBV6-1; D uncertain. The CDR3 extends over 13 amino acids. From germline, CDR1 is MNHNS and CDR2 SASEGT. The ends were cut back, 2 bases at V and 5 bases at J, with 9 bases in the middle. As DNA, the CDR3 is TGTGCCAGCAGTGAATCCGAGAGGACTGAAGCTTTCTTT. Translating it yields CASSESERTEAFF.

The CDR3 region has the DNA TGTGCCAGCAGTGCACCGGGAGGGGGAGACTATGGCTACACCTTC. As protein: CASSAPGGGDYGYTF. The rearrangement uses TRBV28 and TRBJ1-2; possible D gene TRBD1, 6 bases. This CDR3 comprises 15 residues. The germline V gene has CDR1 MDHEN and CDR2 SYDVKM. V lost 5 bases, J lost 3 bases, and 16 bases lay in between.

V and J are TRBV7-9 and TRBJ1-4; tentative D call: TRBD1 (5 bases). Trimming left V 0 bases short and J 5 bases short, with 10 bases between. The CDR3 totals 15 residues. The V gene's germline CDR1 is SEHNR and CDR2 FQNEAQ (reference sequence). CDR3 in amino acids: CASSLAGGANEKLFF. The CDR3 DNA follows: TGTGCCAGCAGCTTAGCGGGAGGGGCCAATGAAAAACTGTTTTTT.

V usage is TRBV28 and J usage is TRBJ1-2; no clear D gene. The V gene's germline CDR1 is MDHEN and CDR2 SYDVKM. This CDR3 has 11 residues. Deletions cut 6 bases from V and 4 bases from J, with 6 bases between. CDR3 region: CASSQTYGYTF. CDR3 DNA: TGTGCCAGCAGCCAGACCTATGGCTACACCTTC.

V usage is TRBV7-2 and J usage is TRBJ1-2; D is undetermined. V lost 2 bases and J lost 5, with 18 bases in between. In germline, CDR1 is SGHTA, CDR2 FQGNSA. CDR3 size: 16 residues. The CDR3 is CASSLQNSRFSYGYTF. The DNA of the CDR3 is TGTGCCAGCAGCTTACAAAACAGCCGATTCTCTTATGGCTACACCTTC.

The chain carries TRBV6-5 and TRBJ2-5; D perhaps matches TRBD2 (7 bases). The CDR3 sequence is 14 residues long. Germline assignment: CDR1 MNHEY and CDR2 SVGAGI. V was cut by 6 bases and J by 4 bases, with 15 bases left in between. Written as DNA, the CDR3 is TGTGCCAGCAGCGCTAGCGGAGGGGGAGAGACCCAGTACTTC. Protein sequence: CASSASGGGETQYF.

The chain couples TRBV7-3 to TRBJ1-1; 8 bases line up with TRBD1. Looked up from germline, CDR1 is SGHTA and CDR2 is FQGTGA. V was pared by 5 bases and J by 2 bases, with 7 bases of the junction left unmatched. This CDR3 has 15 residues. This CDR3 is CASSDTGTGNTEAFF. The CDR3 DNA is TGTGCCAGCAGCGACACCGGGACAGGAAACACTGAAGCTTTCTTT. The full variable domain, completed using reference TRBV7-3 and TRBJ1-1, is GAGVSQTPSNKVTEKGKYVELRCDPISGHTALYWYRQSLGQGPEFLIYFQGTGAADDSGLPNDRFFAVRPEGSVSTLKIQRTERGDSAVYLCASSDTGTGNTEAFFGQGTRLTVV.

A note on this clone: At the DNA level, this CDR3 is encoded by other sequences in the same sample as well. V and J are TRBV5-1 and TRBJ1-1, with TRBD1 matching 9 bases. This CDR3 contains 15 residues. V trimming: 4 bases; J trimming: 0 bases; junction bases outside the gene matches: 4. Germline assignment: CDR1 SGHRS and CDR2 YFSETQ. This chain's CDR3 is CASSPGQGMNTEAFF. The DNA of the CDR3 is TGCGCCAGCAGCCCTGGACAGGGGATGAACACTGAAGCTTTCTTT.

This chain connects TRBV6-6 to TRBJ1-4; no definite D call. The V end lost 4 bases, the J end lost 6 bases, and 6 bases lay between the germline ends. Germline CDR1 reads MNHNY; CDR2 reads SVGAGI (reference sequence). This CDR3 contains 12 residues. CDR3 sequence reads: CASSLADEKLFF. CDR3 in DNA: TGTGCCAGCAGTTTGGCGGATGAAAAACTGTTTTTT.

The CDR3 DNA follows: TGTGCCAGCAGCTTAGAGCTGGGGGCCTCCTACGAGCAGTACTTC. Protein: CASSLELGASYEQYF. The V call is TRBV11-2, the J call TRBJ2-5; a possible D gene is TRBD1 (6 bases). The J call may not be correct, given that the DNA end is closer to TRBJ2-7. The CDR3 is made up of 15 amino acids. Germline CDR1 SGHAT, CDR2 FQNNGV.

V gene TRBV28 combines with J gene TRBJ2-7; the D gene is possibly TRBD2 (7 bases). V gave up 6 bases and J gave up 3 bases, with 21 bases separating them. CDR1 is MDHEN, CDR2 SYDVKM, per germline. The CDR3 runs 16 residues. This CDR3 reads CASSSWGSGTNYEQYF. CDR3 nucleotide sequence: TGTGCCAGCAGCTCCTGGGGGAGCGGGACAAACTACGAGCAGTACTTC.

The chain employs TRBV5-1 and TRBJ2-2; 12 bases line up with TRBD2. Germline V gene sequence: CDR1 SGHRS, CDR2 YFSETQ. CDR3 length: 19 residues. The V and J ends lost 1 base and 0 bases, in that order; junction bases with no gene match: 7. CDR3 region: CASSLWTSGDFANTGELFF. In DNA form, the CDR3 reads TGCGCCAGCAGCTTGTGGACTAGCGGGGACTTCGCGAACACCGGGGAGCTGTTTTTT.

This chain's CDR3 is CASSLVTRDEQYF. DNA of the CDR3: TGTGCCAGCAGCTTAGTAACTAGGGACGAGCAGTACTTC. The chain is built from TRBV11-3 and TRBJ2-7, with D possibly matching TRBD2 (5 bases). The CDR3 extends over 13 amino acids. The germline gives CDR1 SGHNT, CDR2 YENEEA. Trimming stripped 1 base from V and 5 bases from J, with 9 bases between.

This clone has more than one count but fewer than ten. CDR3 amino acids: CASSLNRDAVVHQPQHF. The CDR3 DNA sequence: TGTGCCAGCAGTTTGAACAGAGACGCGGTTGTCCATCAGCCCCAGCATTTT. J is TRBJ1-5 and V is TRBV28; D call uncertain. From germline, CDR1 is MDHEN and CDR2 SYDVKM. The CDR3 covers 17 residues. Trimming removed 3 bases from V and 5 bases from J, with 20 bases in between.

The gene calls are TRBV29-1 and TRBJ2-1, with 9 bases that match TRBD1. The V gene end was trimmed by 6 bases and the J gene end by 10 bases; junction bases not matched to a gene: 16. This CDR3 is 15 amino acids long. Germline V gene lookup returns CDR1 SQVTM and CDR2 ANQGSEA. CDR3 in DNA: TGCAGCGTATTCACACAGGGGGCGCGGTTCGGAGAGCAGTTCTTC. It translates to CSVFTQGARFGEQFF.

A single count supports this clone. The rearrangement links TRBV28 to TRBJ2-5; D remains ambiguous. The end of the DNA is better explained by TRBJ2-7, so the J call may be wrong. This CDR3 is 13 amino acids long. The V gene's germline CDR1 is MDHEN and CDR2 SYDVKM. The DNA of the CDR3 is TGTGCCAGCATTAAGGGAAACTTTGGCGAGCAGTACTTC. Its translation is CASIKGNFGEQYF.

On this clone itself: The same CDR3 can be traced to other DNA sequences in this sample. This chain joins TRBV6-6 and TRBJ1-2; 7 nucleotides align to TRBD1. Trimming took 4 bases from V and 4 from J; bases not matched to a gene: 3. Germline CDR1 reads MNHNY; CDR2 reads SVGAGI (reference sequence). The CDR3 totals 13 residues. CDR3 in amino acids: CASSWDRGYGYTF. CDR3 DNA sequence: TGTGCCAGCAGTTGGGACAGAGGCTATGGCTACACCTTC.

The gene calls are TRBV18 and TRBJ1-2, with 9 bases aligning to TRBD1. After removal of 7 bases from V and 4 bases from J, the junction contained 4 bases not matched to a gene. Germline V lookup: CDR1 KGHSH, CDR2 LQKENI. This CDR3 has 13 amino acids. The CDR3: CASFPTGGYGYTF. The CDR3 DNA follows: TGTGCCAGCTTCCCGACAGGGGGCTATGGCTACACCTTC.

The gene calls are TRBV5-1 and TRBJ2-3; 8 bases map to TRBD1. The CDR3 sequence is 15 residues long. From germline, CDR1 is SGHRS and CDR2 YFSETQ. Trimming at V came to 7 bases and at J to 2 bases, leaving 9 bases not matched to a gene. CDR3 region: CASSMGQEFTDTQYF. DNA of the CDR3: TGCGCCAGCTCCATGGGACAGGAATTCACAGATACGCAGTATTTT.

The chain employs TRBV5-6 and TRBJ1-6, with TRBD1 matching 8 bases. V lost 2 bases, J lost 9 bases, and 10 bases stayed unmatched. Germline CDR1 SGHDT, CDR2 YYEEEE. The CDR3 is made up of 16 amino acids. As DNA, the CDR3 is TGTGCCAGCAGCTTAGATAGAGGACAGGGTTCTTCACCCCTCCACTTT. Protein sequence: CASSLDRGQGSSPLHF.

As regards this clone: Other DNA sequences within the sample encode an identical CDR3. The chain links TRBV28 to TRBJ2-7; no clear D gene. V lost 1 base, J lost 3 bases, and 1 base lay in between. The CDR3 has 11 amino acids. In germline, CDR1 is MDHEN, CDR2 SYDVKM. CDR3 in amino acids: CASSLYYEQYF. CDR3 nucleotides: TGTGCCAGCAGTTTATACTACGAGCAGTACTTC.

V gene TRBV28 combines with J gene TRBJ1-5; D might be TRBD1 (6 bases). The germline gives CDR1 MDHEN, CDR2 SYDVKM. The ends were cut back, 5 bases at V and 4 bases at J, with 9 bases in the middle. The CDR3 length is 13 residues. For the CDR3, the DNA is TGTGCCAGCAGTACGACAGGTAATCAGCCCCAGCATTTT. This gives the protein CASSTTGNQPQHF.

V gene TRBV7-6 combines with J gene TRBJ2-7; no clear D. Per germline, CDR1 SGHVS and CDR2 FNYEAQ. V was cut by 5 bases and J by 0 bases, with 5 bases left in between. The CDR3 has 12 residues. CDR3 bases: TGTGCCAGCAGCCCCACCTCCTACGAGCAGTACTTC. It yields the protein CASSPTSYEQYF.

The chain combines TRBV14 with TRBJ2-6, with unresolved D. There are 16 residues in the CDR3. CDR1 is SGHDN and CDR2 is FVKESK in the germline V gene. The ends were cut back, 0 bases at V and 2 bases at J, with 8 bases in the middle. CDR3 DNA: TGTGCCAGCAGCCAAGATACCGGTACTGGGGCCAACGTCCTGACTTTC. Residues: CASSQDTGTGANVLTF.

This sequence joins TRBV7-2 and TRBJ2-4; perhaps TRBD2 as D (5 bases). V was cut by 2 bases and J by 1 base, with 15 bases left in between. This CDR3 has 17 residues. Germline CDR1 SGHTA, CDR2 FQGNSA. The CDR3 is CASSLQYGWEAKNIQYF. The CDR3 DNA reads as TGTGCCAGCAGCTTACAGTATGGGTGGGAGGCCAAAAACATTCAGTACTTC.

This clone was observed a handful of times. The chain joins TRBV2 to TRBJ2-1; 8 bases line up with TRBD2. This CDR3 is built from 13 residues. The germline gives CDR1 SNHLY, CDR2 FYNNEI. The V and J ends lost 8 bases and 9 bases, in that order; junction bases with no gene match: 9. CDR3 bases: TGTGCCAGCCAGGAGCGGGAGCTAGGTGAGCAGTTCTTC. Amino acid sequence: CASQERELGEQFF.

The CDR3 DNA follows: TGTGCCTGGAGCCGAGGGGGTTCCTACGAGCAGTACTTC. As protein: CAWSRGGSYEQYF. The V call is TRBV30, the J call TRBJ2-7; D perhaps matches TRBD1 (6 bases). The CDR3 covers 13 residues. Deletions cut 3 bases from V and 1 base from J, with 10 bases between. Germline-derived CDR1 and CDR2 are GTSNPN and SVGIG (reference sequence).

The CDR3 coding sequence is TGTGCCAGCTCACCAACTCGGAACCACGAGCAGTACTTC. As protein: CASSPTRNHEQYF. The rearrangement uses TRBV18 and TRBJ2-7; no clear D. In germline, CDR1 is KGHSH, CDR2 LQKENI. CDR3 length: 13 residues. V was cut by 2 bases and J by 5 bases, with 10 bases left in between.

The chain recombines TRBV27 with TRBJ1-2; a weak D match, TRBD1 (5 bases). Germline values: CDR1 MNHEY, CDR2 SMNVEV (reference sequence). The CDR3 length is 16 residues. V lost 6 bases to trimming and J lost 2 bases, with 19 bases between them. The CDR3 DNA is TGTGCCAGCAGATGGGACGCCGGCCGGAAAAACTATGGCTACACCTTC. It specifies CASRWDAGRKNYGYTF.